This T cell receptor (beta chain) comes out of a study of blood T cell repertoires in COVID-19. Across the study: Researchers got acute and convalescent COVID-19 samples from the United States, Italy and Spain. Sample material is recorded as cDNA or gDNA derived from T cells, B-cell-depleted T cells, or PBMCs.

Trimming removed 4 bases from V and 7 bases from J; junction bases left unmatched: 3. This CDR3 region has 14 residues. From germline, CDR1 is SGHRS and CDR2 YFSETQ. Original analysis: Amplification of reference gene primers was used by the study to estimate nucleated cell counts. Only in-frame clones appear in the TCRdb table, and some are missing; sequencing was by immunoSEQ multiplex PCR. That table supplies the V and J calls and clone size; D and trimming were determined from the DNA. The sample contains about 100,000 clones, about 90% of which appear only once. This chain joins TRBV5-1 and TRBJ1-6; 9 bases agree with TRBD1. The sequence was collected from a man aged 30 to 39 in a cohort sampled during active COVID-19. Sequencing was done on a sample of peripheral blood. The CDR3 loop reads CASSRQGENSPLHF. CDR3 DNA: TGCGCCAGCAGCCGACAGGGGGAGAATTCACCCCTCCACTTT. Complete variable domain (other parts from reference TRBV5-1 and TRBJ1-6): KAGVTQTPRYLIKTRGQQVTLSCSPISGHRSVSWYQQTPGQGLQFLFEYFSETQRNKGNFPGRFSGRQFSNSRSEMNVSTLELGDSALYLCASSRQGENSPLHFGNGTRLTVT.